The present entry profiles one T cell receptor (beta chain) with its context. The data belong to a study of blood T cell repertoires in COVID-19. The CDR3 extends over 15 amino acids. From germline, CDR1 is SEHNR and CDR2 FQNEAQ (reference sequence). The V gene end was trimmed by 4 bases and the J gene end by 7 bases; junction bases not matched to a gene: 12. This table comes from immunoSEQ multiplex PCR, and its TCRdb copy is limited to in-frame clones, with some not included. The table shows 240,000 or so clones, with about 82% occurring only once. Across about two dozen US areas, participants ranged in age from 18 to 89 years.

This rearrangement joins TRBV7-9 to TRBJ1-2; TRBD1 matches at 7 bases. The sequence came from a woman aged 45-59 years who had recovered from COVID-19. Sequenced material: PBMCs or T cells enriched from blood (not recorded which). The CDR3 bases are TGTGCCAGCAGCTCCCAGTCTACAGGGGCGGCTGGCTACACCTTC. This encodes CASSSQSTGAAGYTF.